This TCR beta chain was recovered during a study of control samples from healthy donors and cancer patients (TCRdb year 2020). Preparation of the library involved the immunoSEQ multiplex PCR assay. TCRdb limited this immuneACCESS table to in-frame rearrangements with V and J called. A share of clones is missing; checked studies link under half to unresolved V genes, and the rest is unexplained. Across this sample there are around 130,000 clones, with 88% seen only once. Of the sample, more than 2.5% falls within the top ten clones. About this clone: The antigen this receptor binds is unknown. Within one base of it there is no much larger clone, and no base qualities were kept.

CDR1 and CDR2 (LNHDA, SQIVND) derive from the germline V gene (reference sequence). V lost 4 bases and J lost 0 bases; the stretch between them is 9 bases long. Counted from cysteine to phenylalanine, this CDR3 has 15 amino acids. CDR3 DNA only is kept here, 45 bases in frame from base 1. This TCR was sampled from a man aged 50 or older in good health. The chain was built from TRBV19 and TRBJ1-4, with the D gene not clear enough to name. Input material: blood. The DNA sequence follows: TGTGCCAGTAGTACCAAGGGTTCAACTAATGAAAAACTGTTTTTT. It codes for CASSTKGSTNEKLFF. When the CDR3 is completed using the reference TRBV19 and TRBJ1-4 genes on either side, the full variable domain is DGGITQSPKYLFRKEGQNVTLSCEQNLNHDAMYWYRQDPGQGLRLIYYSQIVNDFQKGDIAEGYSVSREKKESFPLTVTSAQKNPTAFYLCASSTKGSTNEKLFFGSGTQLSVL.